Below, one T cell receptor beta chain is given with its context. The antigen remains unidentified. Some clones are missing from TCRdb's copy, which holds only in-frame ones; the method was immunoSEQ multiplex PCR. The sample contains 20,000 to 25,000 clones, 90% of which appear only once. The entry originates in a study of PD-1 blockade in classical Hodgkin lymphoma. Whole-study results and caveats: Why the repertoires differ is still unclear, perhaps disease activity or prior therapy. As was reported, newly diagnosed patients showed lower baseline TCR diversity than healthy donors did.

Specified time point: newly diagnosed, previously untreated cHL patient sample. Magnetic negative selection was used to purify CD4+ T cells from PBMCs that had been thawed. Newly diagnosed, untreated classical Hodgkin lymphoma PBMCs provided comparison. Per germline, CDR1 SGHTS and CDR2 YDEGEE. V lost 0 bases, J lost 1 base, and 9 bases lay in between. The CDR3 has 15 residues. This chain joins TRBV5-8 and TRBJ2-3; tentative D call: TRBD1 (6 bases). This receptor was taken from a human donor with classical Hodgkin lymphoma. The sample taken for sequencing was CD4+ T cells from blood. As DNA, the CDR3 is TGTGCCAGCAGCTTGGCTGCAGGGGGCACAGATACGCAGTATTTT. Protein product: CASSLAAGGTDTQYF.